The 17 T cell receptor beta chains given below trace back to one sample, sequenced in a study of T cells in Graves' hyperthyroidism and ophthalmopathy. The source material, RNA transcripts, was used to amplify TCR beta CDR3 regions. Initially, a first-round RT-PCR of the TCR CDR3 employed the HTBI primer set. TCRdb re-derived calls from the multiplex PCR reads in MiXCR, one entry per CDR3 protein. The table records roughly 530,000 distinct CDR3 sequences, approximately 17% of them present only once. The sequenced sample consisted of blood. Every receptor here comes from a woman aged 18-29 years with Graves' ophthalmopathy.

This clonotype was counted ten times or more. This rearrangement joins TRBV20-1 to TRBJ2-4; D uncertain. Germline CDR1 and CDR2: DFQATT and SNEGSKA (reference sequence). The CDR3 sequence is 12 residues long. Trimming removed 3 bases from V and 6 bases from J, with 9 bases in between. Here the CDR3 DNA reads TGCAGTGCTAGCTCAATGGGAAACATTCAGTACTTC. Amino acids: CSASSMGNIQYF.

At least ten counts were recorded for this clonotype. The V and J genes are TRBV11-2 and TRBJ1-1, with 7 nucleotides matching TRBD1. Trimming at V came to 1 base and at J to 6 bases, leaving 8 bases not matched to a gene. Germline CDR1 and CDR2: SGHAT and FQNNGV. The CDR3 spans 15 residues. DNA for the CDR3: TGTGCCAGCAGCTTAGGAAGGACAGGCTGGGCTGAAGCTTTCTTT. Its translation is CASSLGRTGWAEAFF.

In this sample, this clonotype turned up many times. The chain employs TRBV30 and TRBJ2-1; 11 bases are a match to TRBD2. Germline V gene lookup returns CDR1 GTSNPN and CDR2 SVGIG (reference sequence). This CDR3 is 14 amino acids long. With V trimmed by 0 bases and J by 15 bases, 10 bases remained unmatched. As DNA, the CDR3 is TGTGCCTGGAGTGTAAGAACTAGCGGGAGTGATCGGTTCTTC. Translation: CAWSVRTSGSDRFF.

V and J are TRBV5-6 and TRBJ1-4; no reliable D call. The CDR3 contains 17 residues. In germline, CDR1 is SGHDT, CDR2 YYEEEE. V was pared by 3 bases and J by 5 bases, with 20 bases between. The CDR3 DNA follows: TGTGCCAGCAGCTCACTCCTGGGGAGCGGGTCCAATGAAAAACTGTTTTTT. Translating gives CASSSLLGSGSNEKLFF.

Ten or more counts support this clonotype. The chain has TRBV12-3 or TRBV12-4 and TRBJ2-1, with D possibly TRBD2 on 5 matching bases. The CDR3 consists of 17 residues. V was cut by 6 bases and J by 2 bases, with 20 bases left in between. CDR3 region: CASRGLIDGRAYNEQFF. The CDR3 coding sequence is TGTGCCAGCAGAGGACTGATAGACGGCCGAGCCTACAATGAGCAGTTCTTC.

The V and J genes are TRBV29-1 and TRBJ2-2, with 8 bases matching TRBD1. The CDR3 spans 14 residues. Per germline, CDR1 SQVTM and CDR2 ANQGSEA. Trimming at V came to 5 bases and at J to 5 bases, leaving 7 bases not matched to a gene. DNA of the CDR3: TGCAGCGTTCGCGACAGGGGTAGAACCGGGGAGCTGTTTTTT. Residues: CSVRDRGRTGELFF.

In this sample, this clonotype turned up a few times. The DNA of the CDR3 is TGTGCCAGCAGCTTGGTCGCGGGCCTTTTAGCCAAAAACATTCAGTACTTC. Its translation is CASSLVAGLLAKNIQYF. The chain carries TRBV5-5 and TRBJ2-4; D might be TRBD2 (5 bases). V lost 0 bases and J lost 0, with 13 bases in between. The CDR3 consists of 17 residues. CDR1 is SGHKS and CDR2 is YYEKEE in the germline V gene (reference sequence).

V gene TRBV5-6 combines with J gene TRBJ1-1; D is perhaps TRBD1 (5 bases). The germline V and J ends were trimmed by 6 bases and 4 bases, with 16 bases remaining between them. The CDR3 runs to 14 residues. Germline loops: CDR1 SGHDT, CDR2 YYEEEE. In DNA, the CDR3 is TGTGCCAGCACCCGGGGACGGGAGAGCACTGAAGCTTTCTTT. Its protein product is CASTRGRESTEAFF.

This clonotype was found a few times. This chain uses TRBV4-1 with TRBJ2-3; D call uncertain. CDR1 is MGHRA, CDR2 YSYEKL, per germline. V was shortened by 2 bases and J by 4 bases, with 10 bases between the two germline ends. The CDR3 extends over 14 amino acids. CDR3 protein: CASSQYVGADTQYF. DNA for the CDR3: TGCGCCAGCAGCCAATACGTGGGTGCAGATACGCAGTATTTT.

This clonotype appeared many times. This CDR3 reads CASSLVGTQSYEQYF. CDR3 bases: TGTGCCAGCAGCTTAGTCGGGACCCAATCCTACGAGCAGTACTTC. This sequence joins TRBV7-2 and TRBJ2-7; D could derive from TRBD1 or TRBD2 (5 bases each). Germline values: CDR1 SGHTA, CDR2 FQGNSA. Deletions cut 1 base from V and 1 base from J, with 11 bases between. The CDR3 is 15 residues long. The whole variable domain, remainder taken from reference TRBV7-2 and TRBJ2-7, is GAGVSQSPSNKVTEKGKDVELRCDPISGHTALYWYRQSLGQGLEFLIYFQGNSAPDKSGLPSDRFSAERTGGSVSTLTIQRTQQEDSAVYLCASSLVGTQSYEQYFGPGTRLTVT.

This chain connects TRBV28 to TRBJ2-6; D unclear. With 6 bases removed from V and 4 bases from J, the gap between germline ends came to 7 bases. The CDR3 loop spans 13 amino acids. Germline V lookup: CDR1 MDHEN, CDR2 SYDVKM. The CDR3 DNA reads as TGTGCCAGCAGGCCGGCCGGGGCCAACGTCCTGACTTTC. Translated, it gives CASRPAGANVLTF.

This chain joins TRBV9 and TRBJ2-3; D is undetermined. Germline CDR1 is SGDLS and CDR2 is YYNGEE. Trimming stripped 0 bases from V and 2 bases from J, with 10 bases between. This CDR3 comprises 15 residues. The CDR3 region has the DNA TGTGCCAGCAGCGTAGCGAACGTACCCACAGATACGCAGTATTTT. It encodes CASSVANVPTDTQYF.

In this sample, this clonotype turned up a few times. This chain uses TRBV28 with TRBJ2-7; no clear D gene. V lost 2 bases to trimming and J lost 3 bases, with 11 bases between them. The CDR3 is 14 residues long. Germline assignment: CDR1 MDHEN and CDR2 SYDVKM. The CDR3 loop is CASSLRVAGYEQYF. CDR3 bases: TGTGCCAGCAGTTTACGGGTGGCCGGCTACGAGCAGTACTTC.

This clonotype was found once. V is TRBV27 and J is TRBJ2-7; D possibly corresponds to TRBD2 (5 bases). This CDR3 has 14 residues. CDR1 MNHEY and CDR2 SMNVEV come from the germline V gene (reference sequence). Deletions cut 3 bases from V and 1 base from J, with 10 bases between. CDR3 region: CASSFRRESYEQYF. CDR3 nucleotides: TGTGCCAGCAGTTTCCGTCGGGAATCCTACGAGCAGTACTTC.

The chain recombines TRBV9 with TRBJ2-2, with 7 bases aligning to TRBD2. Trimming at V came to 4 bases and at J to 4 bases, leaving 7 bases not matched to a gene. The length of the CDR3 is 15 residues. CDR1 is SGDLS, CDR2 YYNGEE, per germline. The CDR3 DNA reads TGTGCCAGCAGCTCGATGGGGGGGGTCACCGGGGAGCTGTTTTTT. It yields the protein CASSSMGGVTGELFF.

In its sample, this clonotype was seen a few times. The V call is TRBV27, the J call TRBJ2-6; D perhaps matches TRBD2 (6 bases). Looked up from germline, CDR1 is MNHEY and CDR2 is SMNVEV (reference sequence). The CDR3 is 17 amino acids. V dropped 7 bases and J dropped 0 bases, with 16 bases sitting between them. For the CDR3, the DNA is TGTGCCAGCAAATTGTCCGGGGGACTCTCTGGGGCCAACGTCCTGACTTTC. It encodes CASKLSGGLSGANVLTF. Full variable domain (rest looked up from reference TRBV27 and TRBJ2-6): EAQVTQNPRYLITVTGKKLTVTCSQNMNHEYMSWYRQDPGLGLRQIYYSMNVEVTDKGDVPEGYKVSRKEKRNFPLILESPSPNQTSLYFCASKLSGGLSGANVLTFGAGSRLTVL.

This clonotype was detected ten times or more. This sequence joins TRBV11-3 and TRBJ2-7; 13 bases align to TRBD2. With 5 bases clipped from V and 6 bases from J, the junction kept 7 bases outside the gene matches. The CDR3 consists of 15 residues. From germline, CDR1 is SGHNT and CDR2 YENEEA. CDR3 sequence: CASSLTSGGASEQYF. The CDR3 bases are TGTGCCAGCAGCCTCACTAGCGGGGGGGCCTCCGAGCAGTACTTC.